This section outlines one T cell receptor beta chain sequence together with its context. The table lists this clone with a few counts. It has no known antigen specificity. No clone much larger than this one lies a single base away; base qualities are absent. A single peripheral blood draw of approximately 0.11 L on average was collected from each donor into heparinised tubes. A BD FACSAria II was used to sort naive, central memory, regulatory and stem cell-like memory CD4+ T cells with a panel that included CD45RO, CCR7, CD25, CD127, CD95 and CD27. A purity above 95% was achieved for all sorted populations. PBMCs were isolated right away by Lymphoprep density gradient centrifugation and were stained directly, without culture. So that batch effects would be minimized, each experiment stained and sorted samples in pairs, pairing one healthy donor with one patient. The CDR3 measures 16 amino acids from cysteine to phenylalanine. The entry retains the CDR3 DNA only, 48 bases that are in frame from base 1. CDR1 and CDR2 are drawn from the germline V gene (reference sequence): SSHAT, FNYEAQ. V was cut back by 5 bases and J by 0 bases, leaving a gap of 14 bases between them.

The entire isolated RNA was reverse transcribed using the High Capacity cDNA Reverse Transcription Kit, and thus expressed TCRB transcripts were sequenced. Deep immunoSEQ sequencing was performed on naive, central memory and regulatory T cell samples, with an average of roughly 3.5 million total reads per sample. After sorted cells were lysed in RLT buffer, RNA was extracted with DNase-treated RNeasy Micro or Mini kits, with the choice depending on cell number. Each cell subset was processed separately to prevent cross-contamination, with patient and healthy donor samples processed together. Using the immunoSEQ multiplex PCR, TCRB sequences were amplified from cDNA into 87-bp fragments spanning the CDR3 region. The amplicons were sequenced using the Illumina HiSeq platform. The published analysis was carried out like this. Synthetic template baselines were used to correct PCR bias computationally, reads within Hamming distance 2 were collapsed, and singletons that could not be merged were discarded. By aligning reads against IMGT, V, D and J genes, CDR3 length, and insertions or deletions at six rearrangement sites were assigned. Clonotype counts were normalized to sorted cell number within each subset before computing true diversity and Gini coefficients with the tcR R package. The overlap coefficient, calculated on TCRB nucleotide sequences, was used to quantify repertoire sharing. TCRdb retrieved this table from immuneACCESS and kept in-frame rearrangements only. Not all clones are present; in checked studies, unresolved V genes account for under half, and no reason is known for the remainder. The DNA was the basis for D and trimming; V, J and clone size are from that table. Within this sample are under 300,000 clones, with approximately 8.1% of them counted one time only. The ten largest make up over 0.8% of the sample.

The data stem from a study of beta chain features in type 1 diabetes (dated by TCRdb to about 2018). The study in broad terms: Patients and healthy donors did not differ in mean age, gender distribution, total cell number or subset yield. A total of 90 million to 120 million sorted cells were examined across all samples, and a strong correlation was observed between cell number per subset and RNA yield. In the study, recently diagnosed type 1 diabetes patients and matched healthy donors were compared on the TCRB repertoires of their sorted circulating CD4+ T cell subsets. Regulatory and stem cell-like memory subsets were isolated from only 8 patients and roughly 8 healthy donors, whereas naive and central memory subsets came from all 30 or so donors. Study-level results and caveats: Because the HLA sub-analyses included only small numbers of individuals, any influence of HLA type on TCRB rearrangement was left unresolved. A moderate but significant shortening of TCRB CDR3 length was observed in type 1 diabetes patients in all four CD4+ subsets. Naive, central memory and regulatory TCRB repertoires appeared to be more similar among patients than among healthy donors. Shorter templates might be favored by PCR, yet because patient and control samples were amplified and corrected together, any such skew would affect both groups equally. Because cDNA was sequenced instead of genomic DNA, activated cells with high expression could be over-represented, although the groups did not differ in activation or CD3 levels. At VDJ recombination sites, patients with type 1 diabetes made fewer insertions and deleted more nucleotides, a pattern implying thymic rearrangement abnormalities.

The sequence came from a woman between 18 and 29 years old in good health. Recombination linked TRBV7-7 to TRBJ2-1, with the D call perhaps TRBD1 or TRBD2, each one matching 5 bases. The sample was central memory CD4+ T cells from blood. Read as DNA, the sequence is TGTGCCAGCAGCCCCGGGACCTTGAGCTCCTACAATGAGCAGTTCTTC. Its translation reads: CASSPGTLSSYNEQFF.